This TCR beta chain was sequenced in a study of T cells after yellow fever vaccination. Study at large: Preparation used SMART-Seq v4 Ultra Low Input for the low-cell-number fractions.

CDR3 length equals 14 residues. The V segment lost 6 bases and the J segment 4 bases; nucleotides outside the gene matches: 9. CDR1 DFQATT and CDR2 SNEGSKA come from the germline V gene (reference sequence). The TCR cDNA carried a universal primer site and UMIs from 5'RACE template switching. One entry per CDR3 protein results from TCRdb running MiXCR on the 5' RACE reads. The data contain a few hundred thousand distinct CDR3 sequences, 13% of them singletons. There are many counts of this clonotype. Here the sequenced sample was CD4+ T cells sorted from PBMCs, taken 45 days after the yellow fever booster vaccination. The origin of this receptor is a man in his thirties or forties who received the YFV17D yellow fever vaccine. V usage is TRBV20-1 and J usage is TRBJ2-7; TRBD2 agrees at 10 bases. The CDR3 region has the DNA TGCAGTGCACACACTAGCGGGATCCGTTACGAGCAGTACTTC. Protein product: CSAHTSGIRYEQYF.